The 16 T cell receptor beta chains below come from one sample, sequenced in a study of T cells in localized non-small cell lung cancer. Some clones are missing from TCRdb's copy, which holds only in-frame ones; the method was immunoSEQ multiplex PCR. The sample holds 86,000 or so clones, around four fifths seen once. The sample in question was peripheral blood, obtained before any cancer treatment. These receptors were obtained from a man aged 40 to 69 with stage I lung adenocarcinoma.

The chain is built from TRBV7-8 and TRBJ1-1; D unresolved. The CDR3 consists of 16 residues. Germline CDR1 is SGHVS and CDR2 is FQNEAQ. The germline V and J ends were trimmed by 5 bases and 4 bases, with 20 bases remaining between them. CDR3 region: CASSPYRAVAGTEAFF. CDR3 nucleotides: TGTGCCAGCAGCCCCTACCGTGCGGTTGCCGGCACTGAAGCTTTCTTT.

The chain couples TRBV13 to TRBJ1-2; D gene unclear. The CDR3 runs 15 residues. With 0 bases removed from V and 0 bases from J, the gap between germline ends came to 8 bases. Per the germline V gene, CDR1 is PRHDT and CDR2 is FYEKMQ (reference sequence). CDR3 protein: CASSLGRGANYGYTF. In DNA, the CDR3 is TGTGCCAGCAGCTTAGGGCGGGGAGCTAACTATGGCTACACCTTC. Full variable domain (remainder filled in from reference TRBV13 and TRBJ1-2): AAGVIQSPRHLIKEKRETATLKCYPIPRHDTVYWYQQGPGQDPQFLISFYEKMQSDKGSIPDRFSAQQFSDYHSELNMSSLELGDSALYFCASSLGRGANYGYTFGSGTRLTVV.

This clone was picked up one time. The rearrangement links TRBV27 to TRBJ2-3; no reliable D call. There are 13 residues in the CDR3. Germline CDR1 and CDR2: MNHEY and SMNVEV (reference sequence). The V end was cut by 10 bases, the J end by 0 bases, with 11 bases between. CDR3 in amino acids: CATSRRSTDTQYF. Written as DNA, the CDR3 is TGTGCCACCTCCCGGCGAAGCACAGATACGCAGTATTTT.

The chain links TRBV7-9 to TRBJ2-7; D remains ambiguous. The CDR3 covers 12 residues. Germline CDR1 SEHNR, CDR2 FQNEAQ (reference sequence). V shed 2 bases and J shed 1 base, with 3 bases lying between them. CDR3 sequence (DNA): TGTGCCAGCAGCTTAACGTCCTACGAGCAGTACTTC. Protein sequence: CASSLTSYEQYF.

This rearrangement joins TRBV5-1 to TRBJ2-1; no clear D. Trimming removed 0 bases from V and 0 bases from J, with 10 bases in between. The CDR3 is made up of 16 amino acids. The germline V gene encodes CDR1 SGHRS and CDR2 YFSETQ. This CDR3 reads CASSLAAVYSYNEQFF. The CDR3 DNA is TGCGCCAGCAGCTTGGCGGCGGTATACTCCTACAATGAGCAGTTCTTC.

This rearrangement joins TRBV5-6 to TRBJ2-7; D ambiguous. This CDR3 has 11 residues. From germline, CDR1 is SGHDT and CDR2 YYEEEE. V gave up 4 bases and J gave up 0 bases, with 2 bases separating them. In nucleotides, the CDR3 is TGTGCCAGCAGCCGCTCCTACGAGCAGTACTTC. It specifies CASSRSYEQYF.

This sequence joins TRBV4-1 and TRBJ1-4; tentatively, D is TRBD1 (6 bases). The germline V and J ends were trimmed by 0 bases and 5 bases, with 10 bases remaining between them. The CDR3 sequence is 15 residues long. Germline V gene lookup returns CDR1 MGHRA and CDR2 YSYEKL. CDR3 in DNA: TGCGCCAGCAGCCAAGACCACAGGGAGAATGAAAAACTGTTTTTT. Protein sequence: CASSQDHRENEKLFF.

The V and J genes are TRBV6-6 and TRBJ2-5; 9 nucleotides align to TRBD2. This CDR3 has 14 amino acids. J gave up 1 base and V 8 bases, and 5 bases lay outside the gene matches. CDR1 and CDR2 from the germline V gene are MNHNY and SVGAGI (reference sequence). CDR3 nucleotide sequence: TGTGCCAGCTTGCGCGGGGGGGCCCAAGAGACCCAGTACTTC. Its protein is CASLRGGAQETQYF.

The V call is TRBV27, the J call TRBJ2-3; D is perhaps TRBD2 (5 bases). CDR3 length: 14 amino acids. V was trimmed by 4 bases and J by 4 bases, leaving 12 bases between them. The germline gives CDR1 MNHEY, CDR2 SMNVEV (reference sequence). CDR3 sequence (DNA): TGTGCCAGCAGTTCGTCGGGGATCGCAGATACGCAGTATTTT. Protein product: CASSSSGIADTQYF.

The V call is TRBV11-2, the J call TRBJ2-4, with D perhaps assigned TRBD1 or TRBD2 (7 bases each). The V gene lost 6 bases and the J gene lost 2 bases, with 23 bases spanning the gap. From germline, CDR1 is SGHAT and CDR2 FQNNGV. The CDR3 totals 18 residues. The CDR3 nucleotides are TGTGCCAGCAGTTGGGAACACAGGGGTAGCGGGTCCAAAAACATTCAGTACTTC. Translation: CASSWEHRGSGSKNIQYF.

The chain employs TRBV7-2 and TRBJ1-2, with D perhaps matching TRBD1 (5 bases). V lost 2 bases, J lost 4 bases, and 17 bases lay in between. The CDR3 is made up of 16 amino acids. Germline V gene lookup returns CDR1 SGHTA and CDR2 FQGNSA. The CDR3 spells CASSLSLGDSFYGYTF. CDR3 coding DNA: TGTGCCAGCAGCTTATCGTTAGGTGACAGTTTCTATGGCTACACCTTC.

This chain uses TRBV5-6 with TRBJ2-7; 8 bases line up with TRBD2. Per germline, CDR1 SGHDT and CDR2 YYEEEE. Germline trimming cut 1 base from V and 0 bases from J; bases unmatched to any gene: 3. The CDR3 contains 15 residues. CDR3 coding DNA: TGTGCCAGCAGCTTGTACAGCGGGAGCTCCTACGAGCAGTACTTC. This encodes CASSLYSGSSYEQYF.

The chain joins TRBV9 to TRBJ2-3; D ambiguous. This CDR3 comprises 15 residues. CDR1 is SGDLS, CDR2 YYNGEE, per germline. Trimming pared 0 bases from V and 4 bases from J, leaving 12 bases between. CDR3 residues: CASSVAFGSPDTQYF. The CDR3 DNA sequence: TGTGCCAGCAGCGTAGCGTTCGGCTCTCCAGATACGCAGTATTTT.

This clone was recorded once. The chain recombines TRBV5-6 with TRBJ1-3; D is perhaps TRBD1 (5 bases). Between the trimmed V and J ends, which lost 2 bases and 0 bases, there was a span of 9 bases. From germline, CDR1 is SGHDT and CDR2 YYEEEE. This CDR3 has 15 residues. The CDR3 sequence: CASSFRGSSGNTIYF. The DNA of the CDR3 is TGTGCCAGCAGCTTTCGGGGGAGCTCTGGAAACACCATATATTTT. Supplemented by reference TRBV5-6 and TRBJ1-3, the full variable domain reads DAGVTQSPTHLIKTRGQQVTLRCSPKSGHDTVSWYQQALGQGPQFIFQYYEEEERQRGNFPDRFSGHQFPNYSSELNVNALLLGDSALYLCASSFRGSSGNTIYFGEGSWLTVV.

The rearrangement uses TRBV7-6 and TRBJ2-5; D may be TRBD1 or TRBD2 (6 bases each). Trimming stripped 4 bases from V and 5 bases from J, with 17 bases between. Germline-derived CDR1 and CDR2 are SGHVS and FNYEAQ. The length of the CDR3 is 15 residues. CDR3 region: CASSSLGGQGETQYF. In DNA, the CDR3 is TGTGCCAGCAGCTCCCTAGGGGGGCAGGGGGAGACCCAGTACTTC.

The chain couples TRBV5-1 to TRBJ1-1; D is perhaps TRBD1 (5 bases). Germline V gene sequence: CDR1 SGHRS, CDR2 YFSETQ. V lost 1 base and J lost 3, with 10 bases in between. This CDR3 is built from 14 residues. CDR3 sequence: CASSLLGRDTEAFF. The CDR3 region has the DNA TGCGCCAGCAGCTTGCTGGGGCGGGACACTGAAGCTTTCTTT.